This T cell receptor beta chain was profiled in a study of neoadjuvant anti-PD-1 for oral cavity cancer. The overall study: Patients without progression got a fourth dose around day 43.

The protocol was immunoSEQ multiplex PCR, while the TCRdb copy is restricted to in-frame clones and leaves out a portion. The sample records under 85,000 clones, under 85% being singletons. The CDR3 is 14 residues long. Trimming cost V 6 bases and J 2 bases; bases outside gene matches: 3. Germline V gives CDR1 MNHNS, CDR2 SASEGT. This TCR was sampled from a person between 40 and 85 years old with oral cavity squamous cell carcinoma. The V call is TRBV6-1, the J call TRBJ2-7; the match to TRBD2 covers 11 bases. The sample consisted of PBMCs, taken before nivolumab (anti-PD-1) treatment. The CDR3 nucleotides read TGTGCCAGCAGGGTGACTAGCGGGACCTACGAGCAGTACTTC. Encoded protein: CASRVTSGTYEQYF.